Listed here are 27 T cell receptor beta chains from one sample, sequenced in a study of T cell changes during pregnancy in multiple sclerosis. Sequencing was performed with immunoSEQ multiplex PCR; in TCRdb, only in-frame clones are kept and a portion is missing. The sample yields over 35,000 clones, about 92% seen once. The material sequenced was CD8+ T cells from peripheral blood mononuclear cells, taken in the first trimester of pregnancy. Receptor source: a female donor with multiple sclerosis, enrolled in a pregnancy study.

The J gene is TRBJ2-3, the V gene TRBV9; 10 nucleotides line up with TRBD1. The CDR3 is 14 amino acids. With V trimmed by 1 base and J by 5 bases, 1 base remained unmatched. The germline CDR1 and CDR2 sequences are SGDLS and YYNGEE. The CDR3 DNA sequence: TGTGCCAGCAGCGTATGGGACAGGGGAGATACGCAGTATTTT. Translated: CASSVWDRGDTQYF.

The chain uses TRBV27 and TRBJ2-2; D remains unclear. This CDR3 region has 13 residues. Per germline, CDR1 MNHEY and CDR2 SMNVEV (reference sequence). Trimming took off 3 bases at V and 5 bases at J, with 7 bases between the two ends. CDR3: CASSFPGTGELFF. The CDR3 DNA is TGTGCCAGCAGTTTCCCCGGGACCGGGGAGCTGTTTTTT.

V is TRBV6-6 and J is TRBJ2-7; TRBD1 might be the D (5 bases). Germline V gene sequence: CDR1 MNHNY, CDR2 SVGAGI (reference sequence). The CDR3 is 12 residues long. CDR3 in amino acids: CVAGPGPYEQYF. CDR3 DNA sequence: TGTGTGGCAGGGCCAGGGCCCTACGAGCAGTACTTC.

The chain employs TRBV12-2 and TRBJ2-5; no check of the table's D call, TRBD2, against the DNA was made. TRBV12-2 is described as a pseudogene. The CDR3 extends over 18 amino acids. CDR3 nucleotides: TGTGCAAGTCGCTCCAGACTAGCGGGAGGGCCTGGGCAAGAGACCCAGTACTTC. The encoded protein is CASRSRLAGGPGQETQYF.

The chain recombines TRBV9 with TRBJ2-7; 7 nucleotides agree with TRBD2. The CDR3 covers 14 residues. The ends lost 3 bases at V and 5 bases at J; junction bases unmatched: 8. The germline gives CDR1 SGDLS, CDR2 YYNGEE. The CDR3 DNA sequence: TGTGCCAGCAGCGGGGACCGCGGGAGCGACGAGCAGTACTTC. Translation gives CASSGDRGSDEQYF.

V gene TRBV19 combines with J gene TRBJ2-7, with a tentative D call TRBD1 (6 bases). V was pared by 6 bases and J by 4 bases, with 16 bases between. The germline gives CDR1 LNHDA, CDR2 SQIVND (reference sequence). The CDR3 runs to 14 residues. The CDR3 loop reads CASSVLPGQYEQYF. The DNA of the CDR3 is TGTGCCAGTAGCGTACTCCCCGGACAGTACGAGCAGTACTTC.

The gene calls are TRBV19 and TRBJ1-6; D is unclear. The CDR3 runs to 13 residues. The germline V gene encodes CDR1 LNHDA and CDR2 SQIVND (reference sequence). With 3 bases removed from V and 9 bases from J, the gap between germline ends came to 9 bases. CDR3 DNA: TGTGCCAGTAGTATTGGCCGGAGTTCACCCCTCCACTTT. It is translated as CASSIGRSSPLHF.

In this sample, this clone turned up once. CDR3 protein: CASSAGQGAWGYTF. CDR3 DNA: TGCGCCAGCAGCGCCGGACAGGGGGCGTGGGGCTACACCTTC. This chain connects TRBV4-3 to TRBJ1-2, with 11 nucleotides matching TRBD1. CDR1 LGHNA and CDR2 YSLEER come from the germline V gene. Unmatched junction bases numbered 7, after V lost 5 bases and J lost 8 bases. CDR3 length equals 14 residues.

The gene calls are TRBV29-1 and TRBJ2-2; 7 bases are shared with TRBD2. With V trimmed by 8 bases and J by 5 bases, 14 bases remained unmatched. This CDR3 comprises 15 residues. Germline V lookup: CDR1 SQVTM, CDR2 ANQGSEA. The CDR3 protein is CSTSVRGEETGELFF. CDR3 bases: TGCAGCACCTCGGTCCGGGGGGAAGAGACCGGGGAGCTGTTTTTT.

The V call is TRBV10-3, the J call TRBJ1-1; 9 nucleotides match TRBD1. Germline V lookup: CDR1 ENHRY, CDR2 SYGVKD. The CDR3 runs to 14 residues. Trimming cost V 8 bases and J 1 base; bases outside gene matches: 5. The CDR3 protein is CAIGDRDRNTEAFF. The CDR3 nucleotides read TGTGCCATCGGGGACAGGGACCGGAACACTGAAGCTTTCTTT.

The chain is built from TRBV4-3 and TRBJ1-3, with TRBD1 as a possible D gene (5 bases). The CDR3 runs 17 residues. The V end was cut by 2 bases, the J end by 0 bases, with 14 bases between. Per the germline V gene, CDR1 is LGHNA and CDR2 is YSLEER. The DNA of the CDR3 is TGCGCCAGCAGCCAATCTCGGCAGGGCCACTCTGGAAACACCATATATTTT. Translating gives CASSQSRQGHSGNTIYF.

This rearrangement joins TRBV27 to TRBJ2-7; possible D gene TRBD1, 6 bases. Germline CDR1 MNHEY, CDR2 SMNVEV (reference sequence). V was cut by 5 bases and J by 2 bases, with 16 bases left in between. There are 15 residues in the CDR3. The CDR3 is CASSPTGYYAYEQYF. In nucleotides, the CDR3 is TGTGCCAGCAGTCCCACAGGGTATTATGCCTACGAGCAGTACTTC.

The sample holds one count of this clone. This chain joins TRBV18 and TRBJ2-7; the match to TRBD1 covers 9 bases. This CDR3 contains 15 residues. Trimming at V came to 6 bases and at J to 3 bases, leaving 9 bases not matched to a gene. The germline CDR1 and CDR2 sequences are KGHSH and LQKENI. The CDR3 bases are TGTGCCAGCTCGCCTGGACAGGGGACGGTCTACGAGCAGTACTTC. Translating it yields CASSPGQGTVYEQYF.

This clone was seen just once. The chain employs TRBV29-1 and TRBJ1-1, with D possibly TRBD1 on 5 matching bases. The CDR3 length is 12 residues. V was shortened by 7 bases and J by 5 bases, with 14 bases between the two germline ends. Germline V gene sequence: CDR1 SQVTM, CDR2 ANQGSEA. CDR3 sequence (DNA): TGCAGCGCCGTCGGGGGTCGGACTGAAGCTTTCTTT. Protein: CSAVGGRTEAFF.

CDR3 in amino acids: CASSALGTLGNTIYF. CDR3 DNA: TGTGCCAGCAGTGCATTAGGGACTTTAGGAAACACCATATATTTT. This chain connects TRBV27 to TRBJ1-3; D might be TRBD1 (5 bases). This CDR3 spans 15 amino acids. The germline gives CDR1 MNHEY, CDR2 SMNVEV (reference sequence). V was trimmed by 5 bases and J by 4 bases, leaving 15 bases between them.

The chain couples TRBV13 to TRBJ2-7; D might be TRBD1 (5 bases). V lost 5 bases, J lost 0 bases, and 11 bases lay in between. The germline V gene has CDR1 PRHDT and CDR2 FYEKMQ (reference sequence). The CDR3 sequence is 14 residues long. The CDR3 loop reads CASSRTGSSYEQYF. CDR3 in DNA: TGTGCCAGCAGCCGAACAGGTAGCTCCTACGAGCAGTACTTC.

J is TRBJ2-1 and V is TRBV27, with TRBD1 matching over 10 bases. Germline values: CDR1 MNHEY, CDR2 SMNVEV (reference sequence). The junction had 3 bases not matched to a gene; V was cut back by 4 bases and J by 9 bases. The CDR3 has 13 residues. The DNA for the CDR3 is TGTGCCAGCAGTTACGACAGGGGGCGTGAGCAGTTCTTC. Translated, it gives CASSYDRGREQFF.

The DNA for the CDR3 is TGTGCCAGCAGTTGGAGTAACTCTGGAAACACCATATATTTT. Amino acids: CASSWSNSGNTIYF. This chain joins TRBV27 and TRBJ1-3; D not resolved. The CDR3 sequence is 14 residues long. V was trimmed by 4 bases and J by 0 bases, leaving 7 bases between them. Germline V gives CDR1 MNHEY, CDR2 SMNVEV (reference sequence).

V is TRBV5-6 and J is TRBJ2-7, with D perhaps matching TRBD1 (6 bases). CDR3 length: 15 amino acids. V was pared by 1 base and J by 0 bases, with 11 bases between. Germline CDR1 reads SGHDT; CDR2 reads YYEEEE. CDR3 protein: CASSLRTADSYEQYF. The CDR3 coding sequence is TGTGCCAGCAGCTTGCGGACAGCCGACTCCTACGAGCAGTACTTC.

This chain uses TRBV7-2 with TRBJ2-2; perhaps TRBD2 as D (6 bases). The V gene's germline CDR1 is SGHTA and CDR2 FQGNSA. Trimming removed 5 bases at V and 4 bases at J, with 11 bases between. The CDR3 consists of 14 residues. CDR3 amino acids: CASSHLGGTGELFF. For the CDR3, the DNA is TGTGCCAGCAGCCACTTGGGGGGCACCGGGGAGCTGTTTTTT.

The gene calls are TRBV7-2 and TRBJ2-2; 12 positions match TRBD2. Germline assignment: CDR1 SGHTA and CDR2 FQGNSA. V shed 5 bases, J shed 9 bases, and the junction held 13 bases outside the gene matches. This CDR3 contains 17 residues. The CDR3 sequence is CASSSRRLAGAVRELFF. The CDR3 DNA is TGTGCCAGCAGCAGCCGGAGACTAGCGGGAGCTGTCAGGGAGCTGTTTTTT. Drawing the rest from reference TRBV7-2 and TRBJ2-2, the complete variable domain is GAGVSQSPSNKVTEKGKDVELRCDPISGHTALYWYRQSLGQGLEFLIYFQGNSAPDKSGLPSDRFSAERTGGSVSTLTIQRTQQEDSAVYLCASSSRRLAGAVRELFFGEGSRLTVL.

This clone has a single count. The chain carries TRBV6-5 and TRBJ1-3; D remains ambiguous. The V and J ends lost 7 bases and 2 bases respectively, with 9 bases between them. Germline CDR1 reads MNHEY; CDR2 reads SVGAGI. The CDR3 spans 13 residues. CDR3 DNA sequence: TGTGCCAGCACTACCGGGACTGGAAACACCATATATTTT. Its translation is CASTTGTGNTIYF.

This rearrangement joins TRBV6-1 to TRBJ1-3; the match to TRBD1 covers 10 bases. Germline CDR1 and CDR2: MNHNS and SASEGT. CDR3 length: 14 residues. The J segment lost 4 bases and the V segment lost 8 bases, leaving 5 bases of the junction unmatched. CDR3 in DNA: TGTGCCAGCCGGGACAGGGGAGCGGGAAACACCATATATTTT. This sequence encodes CASRDRGAGNTIYF.

The genes are TRBV7-2 and TRBJ2-3; tentative D call: TRBD2 (5 bases). This CDR3 comprises 15 residues. Germline values: CDR1 SGHTA, CDR2 FQGNSA. Deletions cut 3 bases from V and 4 bases from J, with 14 bases between. The CDR3 bases are TGTGCCAGCAGCTTTACGGGGAGCTCGGCAGATACGCAGTATTTT. Protein: CASSFTGSSADTQYF.

This clone was observed a few times. The J gene is TRBJ2-1, the V gene TRBV4-3, with TRBD2 identical over 14 bases. This CDR3 comprises 17 residues. CDR1 is LGHNA, CDR2 YSLEER, per germline. J gave up 5 bases and V 4 bases, and 7 bases lay outside the gene matches. The CDR3 reads CASSRGLAGEGHNEQFF. The CDR3 nucleotides read TGCGCCAGCAGCCGGGGACTAGCGGGGGAAGGGCACAATGAGCAGTTCTTC.

CDR3 sequence: CASSDPGGGNYGYTF. The DNA of the CDR3 is TGTGCCAGCAGTGACCCCGGGGGGGGGAACTATGGCTACACCTTC. This rearrangement joins TRBV25-1 to TRBJ1-2; tentative D call: TRBD1 (5 bases). The ends were cut back, 3 bases at V and 2 bases at J, with 13 bases in the middle. CDR1 MGHDK and CDR2 SYGVNS come from the germline V gene. This CDR3 region has 15 residues.

This chain links TRBV6-5 with TRBJ2-5, with D perhaps matching TRBD2 (5 bases). The V gene's germline CDR1 is MNHEY and CDR2 SVGAGI. The V end was cut by 5 bases, the J end by 6 bases, with 16 bases between. The CDR3 runs to 14 residues. As DNA, the CDR3 is TGTGCCAGCAGTCGAGACGGACTCCGCAAGACCCAGTACTTC. Protein: CASSRDGLRKTQYF.